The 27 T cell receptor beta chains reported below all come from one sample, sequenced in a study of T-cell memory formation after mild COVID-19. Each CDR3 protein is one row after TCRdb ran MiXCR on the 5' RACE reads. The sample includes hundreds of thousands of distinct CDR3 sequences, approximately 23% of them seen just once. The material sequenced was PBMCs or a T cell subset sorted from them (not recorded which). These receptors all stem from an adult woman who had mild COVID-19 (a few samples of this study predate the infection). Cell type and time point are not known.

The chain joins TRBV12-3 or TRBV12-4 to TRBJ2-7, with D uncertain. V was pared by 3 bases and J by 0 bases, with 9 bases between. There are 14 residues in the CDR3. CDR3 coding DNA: TGTGCCAGCAGTTTCTTTGACCCCTCCTACGAGCAGTACTTC. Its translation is CASSFFDPSYEQYF.

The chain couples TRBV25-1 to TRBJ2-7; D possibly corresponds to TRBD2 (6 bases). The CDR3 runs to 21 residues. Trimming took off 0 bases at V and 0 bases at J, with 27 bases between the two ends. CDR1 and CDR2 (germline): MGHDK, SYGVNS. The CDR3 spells CASSEYVVLGLANTSSYEQYF. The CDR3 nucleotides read TGTGCCAGCAGTGAATATGTGGTATTAGGGCTAGCGAATACCAGCTCCTACGAGCAGTACTTC.

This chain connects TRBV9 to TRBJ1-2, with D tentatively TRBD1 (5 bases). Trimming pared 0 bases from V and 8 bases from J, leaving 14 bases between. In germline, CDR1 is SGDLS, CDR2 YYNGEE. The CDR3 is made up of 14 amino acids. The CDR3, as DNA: TGTGCCAGCAGCGTAGTTCCGGCAGGGCGAGGCTACACCTTC. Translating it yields CASSVVPAGRGYTF.

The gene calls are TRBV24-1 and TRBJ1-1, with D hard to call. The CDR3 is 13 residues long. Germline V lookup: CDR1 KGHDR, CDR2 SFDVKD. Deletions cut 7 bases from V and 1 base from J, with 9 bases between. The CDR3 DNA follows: TGTGCCACCAGACCAGAGACGAACACTGAAGCTTTCTTT. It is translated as CATRPETNTEAFF.

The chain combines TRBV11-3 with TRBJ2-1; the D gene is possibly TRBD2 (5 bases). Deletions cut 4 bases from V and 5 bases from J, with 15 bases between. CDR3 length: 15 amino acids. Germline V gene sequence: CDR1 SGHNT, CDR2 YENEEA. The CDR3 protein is CASSSMDSLDNEQFF. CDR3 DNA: TGTGCCAGCAGCTCGATGGACTCGTTAGACAATGAGCAGTTCTTC.

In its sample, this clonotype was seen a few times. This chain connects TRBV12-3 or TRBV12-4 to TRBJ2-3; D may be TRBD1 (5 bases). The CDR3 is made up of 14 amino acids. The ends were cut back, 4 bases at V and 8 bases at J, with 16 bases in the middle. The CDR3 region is CASSWYPVQGTQYF. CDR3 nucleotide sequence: TGTGCCAGCAGTTGGTATCCGGTCCAGGGTACGCAGTATTTT.

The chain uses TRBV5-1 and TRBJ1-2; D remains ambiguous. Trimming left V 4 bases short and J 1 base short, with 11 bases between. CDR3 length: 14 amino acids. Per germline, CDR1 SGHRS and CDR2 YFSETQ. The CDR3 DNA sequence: TGCGCCAGCAGCCACGAAAGTGTTAACTATGGCTACACCTTC. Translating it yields CASSHESVNYGYTF.

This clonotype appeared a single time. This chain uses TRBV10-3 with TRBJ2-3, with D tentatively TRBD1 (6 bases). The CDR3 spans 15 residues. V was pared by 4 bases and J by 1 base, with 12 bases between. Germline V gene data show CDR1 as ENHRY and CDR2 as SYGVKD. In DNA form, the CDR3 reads TGTGCCATCAGTGGTGGGGGCCGGCGCACAGATACGCAGTATTTT. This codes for CAISGGGRRTDTQYF.

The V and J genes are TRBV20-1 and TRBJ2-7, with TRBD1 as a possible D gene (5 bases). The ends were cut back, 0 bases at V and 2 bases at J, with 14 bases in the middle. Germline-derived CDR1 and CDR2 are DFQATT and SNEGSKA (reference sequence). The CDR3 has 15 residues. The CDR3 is CSARDRAGITYEQYF. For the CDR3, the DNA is TGCAGTGCTAGAGATCGGGCAGGGATCACCTACGAGCAGTACTTC.

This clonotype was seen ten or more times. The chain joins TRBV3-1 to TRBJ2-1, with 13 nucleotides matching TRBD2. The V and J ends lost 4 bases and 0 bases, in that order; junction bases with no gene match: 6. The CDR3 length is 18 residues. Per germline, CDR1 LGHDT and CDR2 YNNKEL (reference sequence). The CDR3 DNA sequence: TGTGCCAGCAGCCGGGGACTAGCGGGACCAAGCTCCTACAATGAGCAGTTCTTC. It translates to CASSRGLAGPSSYNEQFF.

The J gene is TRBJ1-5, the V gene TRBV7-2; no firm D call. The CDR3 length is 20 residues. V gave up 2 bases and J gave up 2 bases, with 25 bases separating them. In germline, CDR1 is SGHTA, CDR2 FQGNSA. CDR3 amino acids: CASSLLSSGNGIYGNQPQHF. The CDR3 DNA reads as TGTGCCAGCAGCTTATTGAGTTCCGGGAACGGGATATATGGCAATCAGCCCCAGCATTTT. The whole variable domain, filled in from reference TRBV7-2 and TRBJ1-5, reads GAGVSQSPSNKVTEKGKDVELRCDPISGHTALYWYRQSLGQGLEFLIYFQGNSAPDKSGLPSDRFSAERTGGSVSTLTIQRTQQEDSAVYLCASSLLSSGNGIYGNQPQHFGDGTRLSIL.

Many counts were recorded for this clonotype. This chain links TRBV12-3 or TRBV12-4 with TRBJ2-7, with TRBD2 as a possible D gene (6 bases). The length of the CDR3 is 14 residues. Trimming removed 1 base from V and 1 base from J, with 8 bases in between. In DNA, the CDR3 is TGTGCCAGCAGTTTAGGGCTAGCGTCCTACGAGCAGTACTTC. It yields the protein CASSLGLASYEQYF.

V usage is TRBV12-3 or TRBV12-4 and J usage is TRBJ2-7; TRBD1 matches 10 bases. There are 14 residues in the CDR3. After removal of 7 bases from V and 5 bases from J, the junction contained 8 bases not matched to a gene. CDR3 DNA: TGTGCCAGCACTTTCGGTGGGACAGGGGACGAGCAGTACTTC. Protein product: CASTFGGTGDEQYF.

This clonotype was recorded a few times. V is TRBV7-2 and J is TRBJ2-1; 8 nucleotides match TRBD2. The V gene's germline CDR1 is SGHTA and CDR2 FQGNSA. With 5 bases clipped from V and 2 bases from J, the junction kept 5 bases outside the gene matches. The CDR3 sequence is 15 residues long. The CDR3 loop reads CASSRGAGAYNEQFF. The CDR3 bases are TGTGCCAGCAGCCGGGGAGCGGGAGCCTACAATGAGCAGTTCTTC.

CDR3 coding DNA: TGTGCCAGCTCACCAGGGCCTAGCGGGGCGGGCGAGCAGTACTTC. Its protein product is CASSPGPSGAGEQYF. The genes are TRBV18 and TRBJ2-7; TRBD2 matches 9 bases. There are 15 residues in the CDR3. Germline V gives CDR1 KGHSH, CDR2 LQKENI. V lost 2 bases and J lost 6; bases outside the gene matches: 8.

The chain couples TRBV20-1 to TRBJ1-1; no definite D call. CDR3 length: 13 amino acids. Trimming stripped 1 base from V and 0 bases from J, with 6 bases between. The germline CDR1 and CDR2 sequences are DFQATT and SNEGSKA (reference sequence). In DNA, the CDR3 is TGCAGTGCTAGAGCCAGGTTGAACACTGAAGCTTTCTTT. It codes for CSARARLNTEAFF.

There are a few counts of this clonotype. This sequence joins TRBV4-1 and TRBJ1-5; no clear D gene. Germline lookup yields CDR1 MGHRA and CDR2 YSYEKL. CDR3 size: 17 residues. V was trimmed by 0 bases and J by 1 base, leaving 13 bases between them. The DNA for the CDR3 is TGCGCCAGCAGCCAAGATTATGACTCCTGGAGCAATCAGCCCCAGCATTTT. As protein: CASSQDYDSWSNQPQHF.

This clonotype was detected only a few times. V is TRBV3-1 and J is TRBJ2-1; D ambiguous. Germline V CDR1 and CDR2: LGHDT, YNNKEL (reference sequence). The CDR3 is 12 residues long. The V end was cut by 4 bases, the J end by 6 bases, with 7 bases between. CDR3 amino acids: CASSPAPNEQFF. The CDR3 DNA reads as TGTGCCAGCAGCCCCGCGCCCAATGAGCAGTTCTTC.

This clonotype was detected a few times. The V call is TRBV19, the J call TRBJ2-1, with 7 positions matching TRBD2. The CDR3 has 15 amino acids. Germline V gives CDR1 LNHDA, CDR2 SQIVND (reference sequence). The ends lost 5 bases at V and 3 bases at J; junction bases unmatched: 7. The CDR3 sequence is CASSGRELYYNEQFF. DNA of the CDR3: TGTGCCAGTAGTGGGCGGGAGCTCTACTACAATGAGCAGTTCTTC.

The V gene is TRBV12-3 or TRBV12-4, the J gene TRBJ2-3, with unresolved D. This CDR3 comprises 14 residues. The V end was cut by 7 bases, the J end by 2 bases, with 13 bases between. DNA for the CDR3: TGTGCCAGCATCTCCTTAGGGATCACAGATACGCAGTATTTT. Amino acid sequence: CASISLGITDTQYF.

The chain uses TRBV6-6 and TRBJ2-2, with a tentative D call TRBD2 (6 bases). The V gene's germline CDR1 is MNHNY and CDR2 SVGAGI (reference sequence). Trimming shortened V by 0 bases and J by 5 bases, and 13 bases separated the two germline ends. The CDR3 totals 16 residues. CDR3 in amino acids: CASSYSVPGGTGELFF. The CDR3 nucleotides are TGTGCCAGCAGTTACTCCGTTCCCGGGGGTACCGGGGAGCTGTTTTTT.

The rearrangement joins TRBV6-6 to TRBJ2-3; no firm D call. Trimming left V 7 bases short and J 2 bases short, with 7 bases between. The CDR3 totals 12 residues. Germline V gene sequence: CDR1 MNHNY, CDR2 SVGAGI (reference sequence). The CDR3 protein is CASKKATDTQYF. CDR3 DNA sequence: TGTGCCAGCAAGAAGGCCACAGATACGCAGTATTTT.

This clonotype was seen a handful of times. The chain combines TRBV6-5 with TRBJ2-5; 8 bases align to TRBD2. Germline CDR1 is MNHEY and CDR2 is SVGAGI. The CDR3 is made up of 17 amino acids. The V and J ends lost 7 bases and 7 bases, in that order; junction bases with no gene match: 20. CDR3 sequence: CASNPTGSGGPGGTQYF. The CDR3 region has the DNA TGTGCCAGCAACCCCACGGGGAGCGGGGGACCCGGAGGGACCCAGTACTTC.

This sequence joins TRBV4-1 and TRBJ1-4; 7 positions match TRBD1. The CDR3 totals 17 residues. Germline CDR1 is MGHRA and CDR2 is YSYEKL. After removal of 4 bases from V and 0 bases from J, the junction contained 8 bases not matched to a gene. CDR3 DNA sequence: TGCGCCAGCAGCCGAGAAGGACAGGTCACAACTAATGAAAAACTGTTTTTT. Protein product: CASSREGQVTTNEKLFF.

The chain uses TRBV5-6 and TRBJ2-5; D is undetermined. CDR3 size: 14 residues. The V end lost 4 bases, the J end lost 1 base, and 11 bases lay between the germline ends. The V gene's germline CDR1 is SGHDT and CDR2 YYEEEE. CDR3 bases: TGTGCCAGCAGCCTCGCAGAGTCCCAAGAGACCCAGTACTTC. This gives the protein CASSLAESQETQYF.

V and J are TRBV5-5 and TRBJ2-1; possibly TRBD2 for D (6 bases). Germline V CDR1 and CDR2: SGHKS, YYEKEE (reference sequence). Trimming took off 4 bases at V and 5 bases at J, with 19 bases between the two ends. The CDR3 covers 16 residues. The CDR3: CASSNDPGLEDNEQFF. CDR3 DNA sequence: TGTGCCAGCAGCAACGATCCGGGACTGGAAGACAATGAGCAGTTCTTC.

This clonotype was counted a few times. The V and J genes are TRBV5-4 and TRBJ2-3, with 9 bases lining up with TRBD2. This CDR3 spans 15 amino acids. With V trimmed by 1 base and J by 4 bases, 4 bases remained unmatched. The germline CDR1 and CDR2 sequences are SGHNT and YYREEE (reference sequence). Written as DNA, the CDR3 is TGTGCCAGCAGCTTGACGGGACTAGCAGCAGATACGCAGTATTTT. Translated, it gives CASSLTGLAADTQYF. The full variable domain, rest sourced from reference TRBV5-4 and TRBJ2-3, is ETGVTQSPTHLIKTRGQQVTLRCSSQSGHNTVSWYQQALGQGPQFIFQYYREEENGRGNFPPRFSGLQFPNYSSELNVNALELDDSALYLCASSLTGLAADTQYFGPGTRLTVL.